One sample yielded the 32 T cell receptor beta chains listed below, sequenced in a study of cytomegalovirus exposure and HLA in healthy donors. Primers: 60 Vbeta forward and 13 Jbeta reverse. Generated by immunoSEQ multiplex PCR, the TCRdb table keeps only in-frame clones and is missing some. The table records some 130,000 clones, roughly 74% of them present only once. Sequenced material: PBMCs. These receptors all come from a male donor in good health and CMV-seronegative.

The chain joins TRBV30 to TRBJ1-3, with a tentative D call TRBD1 (5 bases). Germline V gene data show CDR1 as GTSNPN and CDR2 as SVGIG (reference sequence). Trimming removed 4 bases at V and 8 bases at J, with 12 bases between. This CDR3 is built from 12 residues. The CDR3 sequence is CAWMGQFHTIYF. The CDR3 bases are TGTGCCTGGATGGGGCAGTTCCACACCATATATTTT.

The chain recombines TRBV11-3 with TRBJ2-1, with 12 bases aligning to TRBD2. From germline, CDR1 is SGHNT and CDR2 YENEEA. This CDR3 is 15 amino acids long. V lost 5 bases and J lost 5; bases outside the gene matches: 4. DNA for the CDR3: TGTGCCAGCAGCCGTCTAGCGGGAGGGAACAATGAGCAGTTCTTC. This encodes CASSRLAGGNNEQFF.

This clone has a handful of counts. This chain joins TRBV30 and TRBJ2-6; D unclear. V was shortened by 0 bases and J by 0 bases, with 6 bases between the two germline ends. This CDR3 contains 15 residues. The germline V gene has CDR1 GTSNPN and CDR2 SVGIG (reference sequence). The CDR3 spells CAWSVMASGANVLTF. In nucleotides, the CDR3 is TGTGCCTGGAGTGTAATGGCCTCTGGGGCCAACGTCCTGACTTTC.

This clone came up once. The J gene is TRBJ2-2, the V gene TRBV7-3; D is perhaps TRBD1 (6 bases). CDR1 is SGHTA and CDR2 is FQGTGA in the germline V gene. The V end lost 4 bases, the J end lost 6 bases, and 18 bases lay between the germline ends. CDR3 length: 16 amino acids. The CDR3 nucleotides are TGTGCCAGCAGCTCGGACAGACCGACGCTTTCCGGGGAGCTGTTTTTT. Amino acid sequence: CASSSDRPTLSGELFF.

CDR3 DNA sequence: TGTGCCAGCAGCCGACTAGCGGGGGGGAGGGATACGCAGTATTTT. Translated: CASSRLAGGRDTQYF. The chain has TRBV11-3 and TRBJ2-3, with TRBD2 matching 14 bases. Germline trimming cut 5 bases from V and 6 bases from J; bases unmatched to any gene: 4. This CDR3 contains 15 residues. Germline-derived CDR1 and CDR2 are SGHNT and YENEEA.

This clone was seen just once. The chain combines TRBV7-2 with TRBJ2-3; 11 bases match TRBD2. The V segment lost 5 bases and the J segment 3 bases; nucleotides outside the gene matches: 7. The CDR3 covers 16 residues. Per the germline V gene, CDR1 is SGHTA and CDR2 is FQGNSA. In DNA form, the CDR3 reads TGTGCCAGCAGCATTCTAGCGGGGGGTTGGACAGATACGCAGTATTTT. This sequence encodes CASSILAGGWTDTQYF.

The chain uses TRBV5-6 and TRBJ2-7; D not resolved. The ends were cut back, 3 bases at V and 3 bases at J, with 4 bases in the middle. The germline V gene has CDR1 SGHDT and CDR2 YYEEEE. The CDR3 extends over 11 amino acids. CDR3 nucleotides: TGTGCCAGCAGCTCGAGCTACGAGCAGTACTTC. This gives the protein CASSSSYEQYF. Looking up the rest from reference TRBV5-6 and TRBJ2-7 gives the full variable domain: DAGVTQSPTHLIKTRGQQVTLRCSPKSGHDTVSWYQQALGQGPQFIFQYYEEEERQRGNFPDRFSGHQFPNYSSELNVNALLLGDSALYLCASSSSYEQYFGPGTRLTVT.

The V call is TRBV4-1, the J call TRBJ1-3; the match to TRBD1 covers 8 bases. J gave up 4 bases and V 4 bases, and 6 bases lay outside the gene matches. Germline CDR1 and CDR2: MGHRA and YSYEKL. The CDR3 runs 15 residues. CDR3 nucleotides: TGCGCCAGCAGCCCGCGGACAGGGAGGGGAAACACCATATATTTT. The encoded protein is CASSPRTGRGNTIYF.

The chain carries TRBV4-1 and TRBJ2-3; D is perhaps TRBD1 (5 bases). Between the trimmed V and J ends, which lost 1 base and 1 base, there was a span of 9 bases. The CDR3 consists of 15 residues. Germline V gene lookup returns CDR1 MGHRA and CDR2 YSYEKL. The CDR3 coding sequence is TGCGCCAGCAGCCAAGTTCAGACAGGCACAGATACGCAGTATTTT. As protein: CASSQVQTGTDTQYF.

The rearrangement joins TRBV27 to TRBJ2-2; 8 nucleotides align to TRBD1. Germline V gives CDR1 MNHEY, CDR2 SMNVEV (reference sequence). The CDR3 spans 15 residues. The V and J ends lost 7 bases and 6 bases, in that order; junction bases with no gene match: 10. The CDR3 coding sequence is TGTGCCAGCACCAGGCAGGACAGGGTGGCCGGGGAGCTGTTTTTT. Encoded protein: CASTRQDRVAGELFF.

The CDR3 sequence: CASSLGAGFGELFF. In DNA form, the CDR3 reads TGTGCCAGCAGCTTAGGGGCAGGGTTCGGGGAGCTGTTTTTT. The rearrangement joins TRBV7-2 to TRBJ2-2, with D perhaps TRBD1 (5 bases). The CDR3 runs 14 residues. The germline V and J ends were trimmed by 1 base and 7 bases, with 10 bases remaining between them. The germline gives CDR1 SGHTA, CDR2 FQGNSA.

The chain has TRBV5-1 and TRBJ2-7; 10 bases line up with TRBD1. Germline CDR1 and CDR2: SGHRS and YFSETQ. This CDR3 spans 15 amino acids. The V and J ends lost 4 bases and 2 bases, in that order; junction bases with no gene match: 6. Here the CDR3 reads CASSTGQGGAYEQYF. The DNA of the CDR3 is TGCGCCAGCAGCACCGGACAGGGGGGTGCCTACGAGCAGTACTTC.

This clone turned up a few times. The chain carries TRBV18 and TRBJ1-6, with D possibly being TRBD1 (6 bases). This CDR3 comprises 12 residues. Trimming pared 5 bases from V and 7 bases from J, leaving 6 bases between. The germline V gene encodes CDR1 KGHSH and CDR2 LQKENI. CDR3 sequence: CASSTGNSPLHF. The CDR3 nucleotides are TGTGCCAGCTCAACAGGGAATTCACCCCTCCACTTT. Drawing the rest from reference TRBV18 and TRBJ1-6, the complete variable domain is NAGVMQNPRHLVRRRGQEARLRCSPMKGHSHVYWYRQLPEEGLKFMVYLQKENIIDESGMPKERFSAEFPKEGPSILRIQQVVRGDSAAYFCASSTGNSPLHFGNGTRLTVT.

The chain joins TRBV28 to TRBJ2-7, with 7 bases identical to TRBD1. V lost 5 bases to trimming and J lost 4 bases; unmatched junction nucleotides: 8. The CDR3 covers 14 residues. The germline V gene encodes CDR1 MDHEN and CDR2 SYDVKM. CDR3 protein: CASSLGQVPYEQYF. CDR3 DNA sequence: TGTGCCAGCAGTCTCGGACAGGTTCCATACGAGCAGTACTTC.

With regard to this clone: The same CDR3 arises from other DNA sequences in this sample as well. This chain connects TRBV15 to TRBJ1-1; TRBD1 matches at 11 bases. Germline V gene lookup returns CDR1 LNHNV and CDR2 YYDKDF (reference sequence). The CDR3 is made up of 17 amino acids. The trim removed 1 base at V and 1 base at J, leaving 5 bases unmatched. CDR3 bases: TGTGCCACCAGCAGAGCCGGGACAGGGGGTCCGAACACTGAAGCTTTCTTT. Translation gives CATSRAGTGGPNTEAFF.

J is TRBJ2-1 and V is TRBV30; D is perhaps TRBD1 (6 bases). V was trimmed by 4 bases and J by 5 bases, leaving 21 bases between them. This CDR3 spans 16 amino acids. CDR1 and CDR2 from the germline V gene are GTSNPN and SVGIG (reference sequence). DNA of the CDR3: TGTGCCTGGAAGTTTGGATTAACTGGGACAAACAATGAGCAGTTCTTC. Amino acid sequence: CAWKFGLTGTNNEQFF.

The chain carries TRBV2 and TRBJ1-1; D is unresolved. Germline loops: CDR1 SNHLY, CDR2 FYNNEI. The V end lost 1 base, the J end lost 8 bases, and 14 bases lay between the germline ends. The CDR3 covers 14 residues. CDR3 amino acids: CASSEVGFGREAFF. CDR3 DNA sequence: TGTGCCAGCAGTGAAGTAGGTTTTGGGAGGGAAGCTTTCTTT.

The rearrangement links TRBV11-2 to TRBJ1-1, with a possible D match to TRBD1 (6 bases). Trimming shortened V by 1 base and J by 5 bases, and 14 bases separated the two germline ends. The germline gives CDR1 SGHAT, CDR2 FQNNGV. The CDR3 sequence is 15 residues long. CDR3 nucleotides: TGTGCCAGCAGCTTAGTAAGGGGTAGGGGGACTGAAGCTTTCTTT. This sequence encodes CASSLVRGRGTEAFF.

This clone was observed a handful of times. This chain uses TRBV5-1 with TRBJ2-6; 8 bases agree with TRBD1. Germline CDR1 SGHRS, CDR2 YFSETQ. V was clipped by 3 bases and J by 2 bases; unmatched bases: 7. The CDR3 loop spans 17 amino acids. DNA for the CDR3: TGCGCCAGCAGCTCAAAGGACAGGGCTGCTGGGGCCAACGTCCTGACTTTC. It codes for CASSSKDRAAGANVLTF.

The rearrangement joins TRBV19 to TRBJ1-1; D is unclear. The germline CDR1 and CDR2 sequences are LNHDA and SQIVND (reference sequence). This CDR3 region has 12 residues. Trimming cost V 7 bases and J 7 bases, with 13 bases left between them. The CDR3 loop is CASTGRPFEAFF. The CDR3 nucleotides are TGTGCCAGTACCGGGAGACCATTTGAAGCTTTCTTT.

This clone was counted only a few times. The chain combines TRBV29-1 with TRBJ1-2; unclear D gene. The CDR3 is 11 amino acids. The V gene's germline CDR1 is SQVTM and CDR2 ANQGSEA. Trimming stripped 5 bases from V and 1 base from J, with 5 bases between. In nucleotides, the CDR3 is TGCAGCGTTCGGGTTAACTATGGCTACACCTTC. This codes for CSVRVNYGYTF. Supplemented by reference TRBV29-1 and TRBJ1-2, the full variable domain reads SAVISQKPSRDICQRGTSLTIQCQVDSQVTMMFWYRQQPGQSLTLIATANQGSEATYESGFVIDKFPISRPNLTFSTLTVSNMSPEDSSIYLCSVRVNYGYTFGSGTRLTVV.

The rearrangement joins TRBV11-2 to TRBJ2-5; TRBD1 matches at 9 bases. CDR1 is SGHAT and CDR2 is FQNNGV in the germline V gene. CDR3 length: 12 residues. CDR3 amino acids: CEGGQGGETQYF. Written as DNA, the CDR3 is TGTGAGGGGGGACAGGGAGGGGAGACCCAGTACTTC.

The rearrangement joins TRBV29-1 to TRBJ1-2; possibly TRBD1 for D (6 bases). The CDR3 has 12 residues. The germline V and J ends were trimmed by 3 bases and 5 bases, with 10 bases remaining between them. Germline V gene sequence: CDR1 SQVTM, CDR2 ANQGSEA. The CDR3 coding sequence is TGCAGCGTTGAGGGGGGGCCTTATGGCTACACCTTC. Its translation: CSVEGGPYGYTF.

The chain employs TRBV2 and TRBJ1-5; no clear D gene. Germline loops: CDR1 SNHLY, CDR2 FYNNEI. With 2 bases removed from V and 10 bases from J, the gap between germline ends came to 12 bases. CDR3 size: 13 residues. The CDR3 spells CASSETLVGPQHF. In DNA form, the CDR3 reads TGTGCCAGCAGTGAAACTCTAGTCGGACCCCAGCATTTT.

The rearrangement links TRBV27 to TRBJ2-4, with TRBD2 matching 10 bases. Germline-derived CDR1 and CDR2 are MNHEY and SMNVEV (reference sequence). Trimming removed 5 bases from V and 6 bases from J; junction bases left unmatched: 10. The CDR3 spans 16 residues. The CDR3 sequence is CASSVTAGGLGNIQYF. The DNA of the CDR3 is TGTGCCAGCAGTGTGACAGCGGGGGGGCTGGGAAACATTCAGTACTTC.

Written as DNA, the CDR3 is TGTGCCAGCAGGAAACAGGGGGAGGCAAACAATGAGCAGTTCTTC. Residues: CASRKQGEANNEQFF. The chain couples TRBV6-5 to TRBJ2-1; 8 nucleotides agree with TRBD1. CDR3 size: 15 residues. The J segment lost 5 bases and the V segment lost 6 bases, leaving 9 bases of the junction unmatched. CDR1 and CDR2 (germline): MNHEY, SVGAGI.

CDR3 region: CATSREGQARPQHF. CDR3 DNA: TGTGCCACCAGCAGAGAAGGACAGGCGCGGCCCCAGCATTTT. The rearrangement joins TRBV15 to TRBJ1-5; 7 nucleotides agree with TRBD1. Germline CDR1 reads LNHNV; CDR2 reads YYDKDF (reference sequence). The CDR3 spans 14 residues. The junction had 5 bases not matched to a gene; V was cut back by 0 bases and J by 9 bases.

To note about this clone: One end of the junction varies from germline; a read error may be responsible. The sample holds other DNA sequences that translate to the same CDR3. The V and J genes are TRBV6-4 and TRBJ1-4; possible D gene TRBD1, 5 bases. CDR3 length equals 17 residues. In germline, CDR1 is MRHNA, CDR2 SNTAGT. The CDR3 DNA is TGCGCCAGCAGTGACTCGATGACAGCCGCAACTAATGAAAAACTGTTTTTT. Translated, it gives CASSDSMTAATNEKLFF.

The chain employs TRBV6-6 and TRBJ2-2, with D maybe TRBD2 (5 bases). Trimming cost V 5 bases and J 4 bases, with 8 bases left between them. Germline-derived CDR1 and CDR2 are MNHNY and SVGAGI (reference sequence). The CDR3 length is 13 residues. This CDR3 reads CASSQSGTGELFF. In DNA, the CDR3 is TGTGCCAGCAGTCAGAGCGGCACCGGGGAGCTGTTTTTT.

This rearrangement joins TRBV7-8 to TRBJ1-6; 9 nucleotides line up with TRBD1. Germline CDR1 reads SGHVS; CDR2 reads FQNEAQ. The CDR3 runs 13 residues. V shed 4 bases, J shed 9 bases, and the junction held 1 base outside the gene matches. The chain's CDR3 is CASSWTGASPLHF. CDR3 DNA: TGTGCCAGCAGCTGGACAGGGGCTTCACCCCTCCACTTT. Looking up the rest from reference TRBV7-8 and TRBJ1-6 gives the full variable domain: GAGVSQSPRYKVAKRGQDVALRCDPISGHVSLFWYQQALGQGPEFLTYFQNEAQLDKSGLPSDRFFAERPEGSVSTLKIQRTQQEDSAVYLCASSWTGASPLHFGNGTRLTVT.

This chain connects TRBV28 to TRBJ2-7, with 7 bases fitting TRBD1. Germline loops: CDR1 MDHEN, CDR2 SYDVKM. V shed 3 bases and J 4 bases; nucleotides not matched to a gene: 6. The CDR3 extends over 14 amino acids. This CDR3 is CASSFRQGNYEQYF. The CDR3 bases are TGTGCCAGCAGTTTTAGACAGGGCAATTACGAGCAGTACTTC.

This clone was seen a single time. The genes are TRBV11-1 and TRBJ2-7; D is uncertain. V lost 1 base and J lost 1, with 11 bases in between. This CDR3 is 15 amino acids long. Germline loops: CDR1 SGHAT, CDR2 FQDESV (reference sequence). CDR3 amino acids: CASSLVVGGSYEQYF. The CDR3 DNA is TGTGCCAGCAGCTTAGTGGTTGGCGGTTCCTACGAGCAGTACTTC. The full variable domain, in which reference TRBV11-1 and TRBJ2-7 provide the parts outside the CDR3, is EAEVAQSPRYKITEKSQAVAFWCDPISGHATLYWYRQILGQGPELLVQFQDESVVDDSQLPKDRFSAERLKGVDSTLKIQPAELGDSAMYLCASSLVVGGSYEQYFGPGTRLTVT.